This TCR beta chain emerged from a study of spatial heterogeneity in lung cancer. Regarding the study as a whole: Among blood samples, ubiquitous expanded tumor TCRs appeared more at resection than at follow-up.

This clonotype was observed a few times. Its antigen remains unknown. V was shortened by 5 bases and J by 4 bases, with 13 bases between the two germline ends. This CDR3 spans 14 amino acids. CDR1 and CDR2 (germline): SEHNR, FQNEAQ (reference sequence). The time point here: sample taken at primary tumor resection. The sequenced material consisted of unsorted whole RNA from tumor, nontumor lung or frozen PBMC. Patients with untreated early-stage non-small cell lung cancer, numbering approximately 70, were the donors. TCR cDNA molecules each carried a unique molecular identifier. TCRdb reprocessed the 5' RACE reads via MiXCR and lists one record per CDR3 protein. The sample has over 75,000 distinct CDR3 sequences; approximately 18% are singletons.

Material: PBMCs, obtained at surgery. The chain is built from TRBV7-9 and TRBJ2-3; no definite D call. The TCR was taken from a male donor with early-stage non-small cell lung cancer. CDR3 protein: CASSPGSLADTQYF. DNA for the CDR3: TGTGCCAGCAGCCCGGGTAGCTTGGCAGATACGCAGTATTTT.